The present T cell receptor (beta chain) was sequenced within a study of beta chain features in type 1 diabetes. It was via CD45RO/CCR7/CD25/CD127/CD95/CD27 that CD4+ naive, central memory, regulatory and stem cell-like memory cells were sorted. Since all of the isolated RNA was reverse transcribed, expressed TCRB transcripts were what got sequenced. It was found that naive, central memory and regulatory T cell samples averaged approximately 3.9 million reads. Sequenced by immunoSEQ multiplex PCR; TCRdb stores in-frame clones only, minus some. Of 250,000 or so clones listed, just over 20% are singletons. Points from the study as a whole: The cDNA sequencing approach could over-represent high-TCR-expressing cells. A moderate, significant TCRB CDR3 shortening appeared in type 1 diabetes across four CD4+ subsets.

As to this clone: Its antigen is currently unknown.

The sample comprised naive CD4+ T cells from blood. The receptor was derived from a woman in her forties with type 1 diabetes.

The CDR3 loop reads CASSVAPGGINYGYTF. As DNA, the CDR3 is TGTGCCAGCAGCGTAGCGCCAGGGGGAATTAACTATGGCTACACCTTC. The V gene is TRBV9, the J gene TRBJ1-2, with 7 bases aligning to TRBD1. Trimming at V came to 0 bases and at J to 1 base, leaving 6 bases not matched to a gene. Germline V gene data show CDR1 as SGDLS and CDR2 as YYNGEE. This CDR3 region has 16 residues. Combining the CDR3 with reference TRBV9 and TRBJ1-2 gives the whole variable domain DSGVTQTPKHLITATGQRVTLRCSPRSGDLSVYWYQQSLDQGLQFLIQYYNGEERAKGNILERFSAQQFPDLHSELNLSSLELGDSALYFCASSVAPGGINYGYTFGSGTRLTVV.